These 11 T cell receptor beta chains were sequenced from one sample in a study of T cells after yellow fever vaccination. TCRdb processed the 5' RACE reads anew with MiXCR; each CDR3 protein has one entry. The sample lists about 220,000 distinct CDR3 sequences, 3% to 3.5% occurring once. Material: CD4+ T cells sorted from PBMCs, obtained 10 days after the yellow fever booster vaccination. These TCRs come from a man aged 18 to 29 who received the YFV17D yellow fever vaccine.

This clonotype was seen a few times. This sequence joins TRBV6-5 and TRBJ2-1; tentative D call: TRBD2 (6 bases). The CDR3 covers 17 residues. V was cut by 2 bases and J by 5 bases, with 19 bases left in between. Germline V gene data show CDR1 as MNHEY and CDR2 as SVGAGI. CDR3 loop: CASSYRPLAKGHNEQFF. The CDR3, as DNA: TGTGCCAGCAGTTACCGCCCGCTAGCGAAGGGACACAATGAGCAGTTCTTC.

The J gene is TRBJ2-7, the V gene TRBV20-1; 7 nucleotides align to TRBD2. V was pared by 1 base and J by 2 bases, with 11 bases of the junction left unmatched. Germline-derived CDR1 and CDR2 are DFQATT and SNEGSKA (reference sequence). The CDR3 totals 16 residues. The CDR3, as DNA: TGCAGTGCTAGAGGGATCTTGGGGCGGGGGACCTACGAGCAGTACTTC. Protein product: CSARGILGRGTYEQYF.

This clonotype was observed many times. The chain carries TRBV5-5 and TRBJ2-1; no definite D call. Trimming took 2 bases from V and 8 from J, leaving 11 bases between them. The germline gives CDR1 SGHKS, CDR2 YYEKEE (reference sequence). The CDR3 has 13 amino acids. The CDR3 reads CASSFPVVDEQFF. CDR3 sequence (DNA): TGTGCCAGCAGCTTCCCAGTAGTGGATGAGCAGTTCTTC.

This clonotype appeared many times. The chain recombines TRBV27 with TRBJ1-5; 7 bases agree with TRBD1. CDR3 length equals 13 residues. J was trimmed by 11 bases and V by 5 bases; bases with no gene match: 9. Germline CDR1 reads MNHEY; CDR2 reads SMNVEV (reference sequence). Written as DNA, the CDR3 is TGTGCCAGCAGTGCAGACAGGGTCGGGGCCCAGCATTTT. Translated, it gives CASSADRVGAQHF.

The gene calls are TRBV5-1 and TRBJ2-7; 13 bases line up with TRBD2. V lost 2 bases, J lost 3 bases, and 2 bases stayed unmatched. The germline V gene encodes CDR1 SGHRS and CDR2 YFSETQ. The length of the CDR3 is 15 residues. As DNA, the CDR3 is TGCGCCAGCAGCTTAGGGACTAGCGGGGACTACGAGCAGTACTTC. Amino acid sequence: CASSLGTSGDYEQYF.

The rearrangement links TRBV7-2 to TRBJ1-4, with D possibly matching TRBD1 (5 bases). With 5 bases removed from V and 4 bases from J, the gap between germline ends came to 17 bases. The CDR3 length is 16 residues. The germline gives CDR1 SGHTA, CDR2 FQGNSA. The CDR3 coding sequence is TGTGCCAGCAGCCTCGATGGGGGAGCTAGTAATGAAAAACTGTTTTTT. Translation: CASSLDGGASNEKLFF.

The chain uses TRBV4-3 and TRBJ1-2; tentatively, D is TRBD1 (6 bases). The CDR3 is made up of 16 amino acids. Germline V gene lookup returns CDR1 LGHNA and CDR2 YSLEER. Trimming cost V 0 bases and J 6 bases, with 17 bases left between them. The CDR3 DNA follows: TGCGCCAGCAGCCAAGATTTAGTGGTCAGGGGCCATGGCTACACCTTC. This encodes CASSQDLVVRGHGYTF.

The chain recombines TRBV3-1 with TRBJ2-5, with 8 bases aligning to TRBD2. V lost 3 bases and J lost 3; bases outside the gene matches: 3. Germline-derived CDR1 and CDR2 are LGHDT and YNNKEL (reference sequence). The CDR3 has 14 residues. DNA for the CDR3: TGTGCCAGCAGCCAGGGCGGGGGGAAAGAGACCCAGTACTTC. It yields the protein CASSQGGGKETQYF.

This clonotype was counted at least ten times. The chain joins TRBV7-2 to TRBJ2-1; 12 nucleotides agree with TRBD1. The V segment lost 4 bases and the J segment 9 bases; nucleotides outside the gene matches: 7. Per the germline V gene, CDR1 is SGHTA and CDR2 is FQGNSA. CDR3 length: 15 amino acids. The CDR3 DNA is TGTGCCAGCAGCTCGGGACAGGGGGCCATCGGTGAGCAGTTCTTC. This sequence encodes CASSSGQGAIGEQFF.

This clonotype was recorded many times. CDR3 loop: CASSSGLAFETGELFF. The DNA of the CDR3 is TGTGCCAGCAGCTCGGGACTAGCCTTCGAAACCGGGGAGCTGTTTTTT. The chain carries TRBV7-6 and TRBJ2-2, with TRBD2 matching 9 bases. Germline CDR1 is SGHVS and CDR2 is FNYEAQ. V shed 4 bases and J 5 bases; nucleotides not matched to a gene: 8. The CDR3 has 16 amino acids.

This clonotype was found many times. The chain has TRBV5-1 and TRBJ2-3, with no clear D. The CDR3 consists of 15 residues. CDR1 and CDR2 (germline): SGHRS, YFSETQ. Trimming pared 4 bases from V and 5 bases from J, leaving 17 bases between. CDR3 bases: TGCGCCAGCAGCCTCCCGATGAACCCTGGAGATACGCAGTATTTT. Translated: CASSLPMNPGDTQYF.